This T cell receptor (beta chain) stems from a study of T cell responses to AZD1222 COVID-19 vaccine. Study observations and caveats: Spike-specific TCR breadth and depth rose after two AZD1222 doses. Regions 160-218 and 743-854 held dominance among vaccine-associated CD4 TCRs, which spanned spike. White British ancestry dominated among donors, who included more females, and clonal diversity was possibly underestimated. Repertoires were collected only later (after the peak T cell response had occurred).

This clone appeared a single time. Its specificity is unknown. The method was immunoSEQ multiplex PCR; TCRdb's version includes in-frame clones alone and lacks a portion of them. The sample lists roughly 58,000 clones; 85% to 90% were seen once. This receptor was taken from an adult in good health. Material: peripheral blood, obtained on day 0 of MenACWY control vaccination.

The CDR3 nucleotides are TGTGCCAGCAGTTACTCGGCGATGGCGAGCAATCAGCCCCAGCATTTT. Translated, it gives CASSYSAMASNQPQHF. The rearrangement links TRBV6-5 to TRBJ1-5; D not certain. Germline V CDR1 and CDR2: MNHEY, SVGAGI. The CDR3 consists of 16 residues. V was pared by 0 bases and J by 1 base, with 10 bases between.